This TCR beta chain was observed in a study of shared clonotypes between healthy human individuals. This table comes from immunoSEQ multiplex PCR, and its TCRdb copy is limited to in-frame clones, with some not included. The sample consists of about 690,000 clones, less than 95% of them appearing once. Study donors comprised healthy, HIV-negative adults devoid of recent acute infection or vaccination. The CDR3 is 15 amino acids. Trimming took off 4 bases at V and 2 bases at J, with 15 bases between the two ends. CDR1 MGHRA and CDR2 YSYEKL come from the germline V gene. This receptor was obtained from a young man in good health. Some clones in this sample may be carry-over from other donors' samples. The sample taken for sequencing was memory CD8+ T cells from PBMCs. As for subset: CD45RO+ cells pooled with CCR7-negative TemRA cells. The chain combines TRBV4-1 with TRBJ2-7; D is possibly TRBD1 or TRBD2 (5 bases each). In DNA form, the CDR3 reads TGCGCCAGCAGCCGTGGGGGAGACGGAACCTACGAGCAGTACTTC. Translation: CASSRGGDGTYEQYF.